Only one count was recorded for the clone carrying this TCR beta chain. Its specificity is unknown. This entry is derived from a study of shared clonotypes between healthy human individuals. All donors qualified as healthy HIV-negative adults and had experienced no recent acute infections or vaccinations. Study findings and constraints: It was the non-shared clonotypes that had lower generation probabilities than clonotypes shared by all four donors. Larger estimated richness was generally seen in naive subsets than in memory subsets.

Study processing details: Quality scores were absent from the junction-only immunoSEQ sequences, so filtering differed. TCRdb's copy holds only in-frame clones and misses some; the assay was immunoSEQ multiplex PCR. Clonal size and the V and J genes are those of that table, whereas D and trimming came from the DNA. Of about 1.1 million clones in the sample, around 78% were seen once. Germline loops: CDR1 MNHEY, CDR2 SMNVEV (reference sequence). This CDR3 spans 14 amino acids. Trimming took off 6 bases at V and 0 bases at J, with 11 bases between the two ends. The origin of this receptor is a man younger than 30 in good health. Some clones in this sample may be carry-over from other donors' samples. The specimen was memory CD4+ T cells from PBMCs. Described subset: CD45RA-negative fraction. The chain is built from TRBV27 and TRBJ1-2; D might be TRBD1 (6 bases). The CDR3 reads CASSQGRSNYGYTF. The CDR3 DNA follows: TGTGCCAGCAGCCAGGGGAGGTCTAACTATGGCTACACCTTC.